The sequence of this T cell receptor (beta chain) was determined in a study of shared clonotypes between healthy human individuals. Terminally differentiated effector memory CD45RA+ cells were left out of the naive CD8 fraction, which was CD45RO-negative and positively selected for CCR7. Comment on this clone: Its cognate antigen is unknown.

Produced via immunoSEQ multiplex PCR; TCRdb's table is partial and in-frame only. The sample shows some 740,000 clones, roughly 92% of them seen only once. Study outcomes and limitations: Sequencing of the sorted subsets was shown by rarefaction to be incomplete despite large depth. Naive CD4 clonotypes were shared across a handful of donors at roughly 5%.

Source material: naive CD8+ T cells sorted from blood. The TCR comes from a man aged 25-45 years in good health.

CDR3 in amino acids: CASSQDRADLRYGYTF. As DNA, the CDR3 is TGTGCCAGCAGCCAAGATAGGGCAGATTTACGCTATGGCTACACCTTC. This rearrangement joins TRBV14 to TRBJ1-2; no reliable D call. The CDR3 consists of 16 residues. Germline V gene lookup returns CDR1 SGHDN and CDR2 FVKESK. V gave up 0 bases and J gave up 4 bases, with 15 bases separating them. Supplemented by reference TRBV14 and TRBJ1-2, the full variable domain reads EAGVTQFPSHSVIEKGQTVTLRCDPISGHDNLYWYRRVMGKEIKFLLHFVKESKQDESGMPNNRFLAERTGGTYSTLKVQPAELEDSGVYFCASSQDRADLRYGYTFGSGTRLTVV.